This is a list of T cell receptor beta chains from one sample in a study of shared clonotypes between healthy human individuals. Profiled with immunoSEQ multiplex PCR; TCRdb holds only in-frame clones, not every one. The sample has approximately 1,500,000 clones, around 97% seen once. The sequencing input was naive CD4+ T cells sorted from blood. These receptors all come from a man between 25 and 39 years old in good health. CDR3s include the opening cysteine and the closing phenylalanine or tryptophan. Fields, in order: clone size, J gene, V gene, D gene, CDR3 length, CDR3 DNA, CDR3 protein. A D gene is named only where the DNA matches it firmly. Not every row has a clone size; where given, it reads once, few, many or a size class.

clone size: .
J gene: TRBJ2-2
V gene: TRBV7-2
D gene: .
CDR3 length: 16
CDR3 DNA: TGTGCCAGCAGCTTAGTAGGGCATCGAAACACCGGGGAGCTGTTTTTT
CDR3 protein: CASSLVGHRNTGELFF

clone size: .
J gene: TRBJ2-4
V gene: TRBV11-2
D gene: .
CDR3 length: 13
CDR3 DNA: TGTGCCAGCAGCTCCGGATTTGCTAGCTTTCAGTACTTC
CDR3 protein: CASSSGFASFQYF

clone size: .
J gene: TRBJ2-7
V gene: TRBV5-5
D gene: TRBD2
CDR3 length: 13
CDR3 DNA: TGTGCCAGCAGCTTGTCCGGGACTATAGAGCAGTACTTC
CDR3 protein: CASSLSGTIEQYF

clone size: .
J gene: TRBJ2-1
V gene: TRBV6-1
D gene: .
CDR3 length: 9
CDR3 DNA: TGTGCCAGCGGGTATGAGCAGTTCTTC
CDR3 protein: CASGYEQFF

clone size: .
J gene: TRBJ1-5
V gene: TRBV7-8
D gene: .
CDR3 length: 18
CDR3 DNA: TGTGCCAGCAGCTTAGCGGTTGGGGGCCGATATAGCAATCAGCCCCAGCATTTT
CDR3 protein: CASSLAVGGRYSNQPQHF

clone size: .
J gene: TRBJ2-5
V gene: TRBV2
D gene: .
CDR3 length: 12
CDR3 DNA: TGTGCCAGTAGTGAACGGGATGAGACCCAGTACTTC
CDR3 protein: CASSERDETQYF

clone size: once
J gene: TRBJ2-2
V gene: TRBV7-9
D gene: .
CDR3 length: 16
CDR3 DNA: TGTGCCAGCAGCTCCGGGGGACCCATGATCGGCGGGGAGCTGTTTTTT
CDR3 protein: CASSSGGPMIGGELFF

clone size: .
J gene: TRBJ2-7
V gene: TRBV11-2
D gene: TRBD1
CDR3 length: 14
CDR3 DNA: TGTGCCAGCAGCTTAGCCGGGACAGCCTACGAGCAGTACTTC
CDR3 protein: CASSLAGTAYEQYF

clone size: few
J gene: TRBJ1-2
V gene: TRBV5-4
D gene: TRBD1
CDR3 length: 13
CDR3 DNA: TGTGCCAGCAGCTACGACAGGGGGAATGGCTACACCTTC
CDR3 protein: CASSYDRGNGYTF

clone size: .
J gene: TRBJ1-1
V gene: TRBV28
D gene: .
CDR3 length: 12
CDR3 DNA: TGTGCCACCAGTAGGGCCCCAGCCTTGGCTTTCTTT
CDR3 protein: CATSRAPALAFF

clone size: .
J gene: TRBJ1-1
V gene: TRBV19
D gene: .
CDR3 length: 16
CDR3 DNA: TGTGCCAGTAGTCCGGTGGGCGGTGCAGGGCCCACTGAAGCTTTCTTT
CDR3 protein: CASSPVGGAGPTEAFF

clone size: .
J gene: TRBJ2-1
V gene: TRBV11-2
D gene: TRBD1
CDR3 length: 16
CDR3 DNA: TGTGCCAGCAGCTTAGTGGGACAGGGGCGCTACAATGAGCAGTTCTTC
CDR3 protein: CASSLVGQGRYNEQFF

clone size: .
J gene: TRBJ1-5
V gene: TRBV2
D gene: .
CDR3 length: 16
CDR3 DNA: TGTGCCAGCATTTCCGACATCAGGGCTGTCAATCAGCCCCAGCATTTT
CDR3 protein: CASISDIRAVNQPQHF

clone size: .
J gene: TRBJ2-5
V gene: TRBV2
D gene: TRBD2
CDR3 length: 13
CDR3 DNA: TGTGCCAGCAGTGGACTAGCGGGTTGGACCCAGTACTTC
CDR3 protein: CASSGLAGWTQYF

clone size: .
J gene: TRBJ1-3
V gene: TRBV4-1
D gene: .
CDR3 length: 15
CDR3 DNA: TGCGCCAGCAGCCAAGTTGCGACGCGCGGAAACACCATATATTTT
CDR3 protein: CASSQVATRGNTIYF

clone size: .
J gene: TRBJ1-1
V gene: TRBV29-1
D gene: .
CDR3 length: 13
CDR3 DNA: TGCAGCGTTGAAGGGGGCGCGGACACTGAAGCTTTCTTT
CDR3 protein: CSVEGGADTEAFF

clone size: .
J gene: TRBJ2-6
V gene: TRBV18
D gene: .
CDR3 length: 20
CDR3 DNA: TGTGCCAGCTCACCGCTACTACAGGGGGGGGACTCCTCTGGGGCCAACGTCCTGACTTTC
CDR3 protein: CASSPLLQGGDSSGANVLTF

clone size: .
J gene: TRBJ2-7
V gene: TRBV28
D gene: .
CDR3 length: 12
CDR3 DNA: TGTGCCAGCAGTTTCCGAGGAGGCGAGCAGTACTTC
CDR3 protein: CASSFRGGEQYF

clone size: .
J gene: TRBJ1-2
V gene: TRBV10-3
D gene: TRBD1
CDR3 length: 14
CDR3 DNA: TGTGCCATCAGTGAGTCGGGACAGGGCTATGGCTACACCTTC
CDR3 protein: CAISESGQGYGYTF

clone size: .
J gene: TRBJ2-3
V gene: TRBV5-3
D gene: TRBD2
CDR3 length: 13
CDR3 DNA: TGTGCCAGAAGCGTCCGGGAGGCGGATACGCAGTATTTT
CDR3 protein: CARSVREADTQYF

clone size: .
J gene: TRBJ2-1
V gene: TRBV11-3
D gene: TRBD1
CDR3 length: 14
CDR3 DNA: TGTGCCAGCAGCCCCAGGGACAGTGTACATGAGCAGTTCTTC
CDR3 protein: CASSPRDSVHEQFF

clone size: .
J gene: TRBJ1-1
V gene: TRBV5-1
D gene: .
CDR3 length: 14
CDR3 DNA: TGCGCCAGCAGCTTGTCTACAGGAAAGTCTGAAGCTTTCTTT
CDR3 protein: CASSLSTGKSEAFF

clone size: .
J gene: TRBJ2-3
V gene: TRBV5-8
D gene: .
CDR3 length: 12
CDR3 DNA: TGTGCCAGCAGCATTACCCCAGATACGCAGTATTTT
CDR3 protein: CASSITPDTQYF